This TCR beta chain was retrieved from a study of long-term antiretroviral therapy in people with HIV. This clone has a single count. Per germline, CDR1 SGHDT and CDR2 YYEEEE. The V segment lost 0 bases and the J segment 2 bases; nucleotides outside the gene matches: 6. The CDR3 loop spans 18 amino acids. United States facilities provided treatment to all participants with HIV. Survey-level immunoSEQ v3.0 assays were run. Produced via immunoSEQ multiplex PCR; TCRdb's table is partial and in-frame only. This table holds about 18,000 clones, about nine tenths found once. The starting material was unsorted PBMCs, obtained 3 years after starting antiretroviral therapy. This TCR came from a man aged 50 to 60 with HIV. This chain links TRBV5-6 with TRBJ2-3, with 13 bases matching TRBD2. The CDR3 loop reads CASSLVVLAGGPTDTQYF. DNA of the CDR3: TGTGCCAGCAGCTTGGTCGTACTAGCGGGGGGGCCCACAGATACGCAGTATTTT.